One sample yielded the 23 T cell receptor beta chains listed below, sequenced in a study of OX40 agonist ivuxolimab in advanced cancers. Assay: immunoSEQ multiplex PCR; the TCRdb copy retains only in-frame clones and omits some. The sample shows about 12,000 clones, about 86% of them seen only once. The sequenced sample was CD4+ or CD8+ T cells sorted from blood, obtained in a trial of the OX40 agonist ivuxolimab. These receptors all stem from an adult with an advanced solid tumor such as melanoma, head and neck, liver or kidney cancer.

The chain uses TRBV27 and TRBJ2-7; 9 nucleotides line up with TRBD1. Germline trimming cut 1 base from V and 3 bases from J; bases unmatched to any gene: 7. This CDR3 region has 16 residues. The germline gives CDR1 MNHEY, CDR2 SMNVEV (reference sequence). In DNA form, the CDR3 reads TGTGCCAGCAGTTTATTATCGGGACAGGGAAGCTACGAGCAGTACTTC. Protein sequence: CASSLLSGQGSYEQYF.

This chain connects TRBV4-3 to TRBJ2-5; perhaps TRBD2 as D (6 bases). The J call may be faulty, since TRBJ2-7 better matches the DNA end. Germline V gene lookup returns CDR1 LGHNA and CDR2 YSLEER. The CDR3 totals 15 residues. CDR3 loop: CASSQAGDGAYEQYF. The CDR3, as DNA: TGCGCCAGCAGCCAAGCGGGGGACGGAGCCTACGAGCAGTACTTC.

The CDR3 here is CASSLSYEQYF. CDR3 sequence (DNA): TGTGCCAGCAGCCTTAGCTACGAGCAGTACTTC. V gene TRBV14 combines with J gene TRBJ2-7; D call uncertain. The CDR3 extends over 11 amino acids. CDR1 is SGHDN and CDR2 is FVKESK in the germline V gene. Trimming removed 4 bases from V and 3 bases from J, with 4 bases in between.

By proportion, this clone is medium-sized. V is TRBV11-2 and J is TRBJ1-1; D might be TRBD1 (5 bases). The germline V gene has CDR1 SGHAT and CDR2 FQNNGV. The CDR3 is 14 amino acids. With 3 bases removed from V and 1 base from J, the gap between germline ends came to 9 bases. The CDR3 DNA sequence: TGTGCCAGCAGCTTCGGGGGATCGAACACTGAAGCTTTCTTT. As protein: CASSFGGSNTEAFF.

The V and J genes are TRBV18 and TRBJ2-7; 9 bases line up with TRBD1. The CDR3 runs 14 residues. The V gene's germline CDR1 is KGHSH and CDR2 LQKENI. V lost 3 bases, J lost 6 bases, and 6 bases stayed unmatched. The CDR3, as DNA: TGTGCCAGCTCACCGACGACAGGGGGGCTCGAGCAGTACTTC. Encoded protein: CASSPTTGGLEQYF.

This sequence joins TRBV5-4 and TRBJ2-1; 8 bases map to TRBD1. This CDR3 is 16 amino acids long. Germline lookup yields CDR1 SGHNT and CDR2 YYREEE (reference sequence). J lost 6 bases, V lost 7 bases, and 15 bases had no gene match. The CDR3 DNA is TGTGCCAGCCAGAGGCAGGGGGCGCCTAAGGCCAATGAGCAGTTCTTC. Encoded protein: CASQRQGAPKANEQFF.

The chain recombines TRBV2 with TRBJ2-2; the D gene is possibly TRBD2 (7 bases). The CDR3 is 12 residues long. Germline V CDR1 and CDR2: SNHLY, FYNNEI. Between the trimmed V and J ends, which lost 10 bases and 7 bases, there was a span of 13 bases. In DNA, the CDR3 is TGTGCCAACAACAGGGAGGGCGGGGAGCTGTTTTTT. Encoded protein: CANNREGGELFF.

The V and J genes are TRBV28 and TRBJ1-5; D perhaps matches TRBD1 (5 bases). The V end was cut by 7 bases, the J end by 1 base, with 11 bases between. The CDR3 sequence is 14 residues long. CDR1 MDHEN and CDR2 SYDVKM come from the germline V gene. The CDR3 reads CASNQAGSNQPQHF. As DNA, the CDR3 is TGTGCCAGCAATCAAGCAGGGAGCAATCAGCCCCAGCATTTT.

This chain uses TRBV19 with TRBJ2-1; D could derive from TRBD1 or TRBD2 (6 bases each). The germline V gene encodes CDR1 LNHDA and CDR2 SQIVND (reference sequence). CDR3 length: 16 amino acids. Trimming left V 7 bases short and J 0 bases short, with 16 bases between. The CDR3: CASTPLGGSSYNEQFF. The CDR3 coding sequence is TGTGCCAGTACCCCGTTAGGGGGGAGCTCCTACAATGAGCAGTTCTTC.

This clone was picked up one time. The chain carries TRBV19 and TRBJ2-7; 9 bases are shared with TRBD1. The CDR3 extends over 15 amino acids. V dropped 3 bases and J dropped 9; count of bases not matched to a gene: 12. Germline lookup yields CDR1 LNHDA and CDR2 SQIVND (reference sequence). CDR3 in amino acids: CASSIARDRARGQYF. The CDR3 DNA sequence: TGTGCCAGTAGTATTGCACGGGACAGGGCCAGAGGGCAGTACTTC.

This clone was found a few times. The CDR3 DNA follows: TGTGCCAGCAGTCGGGCAGGGAATAAACACGAGCAGTACTTC. Residues: CASSRAGNKHEQYF. V and J are TRBV11-2 and TRBJ2-7, with D perhaps TRBD1 (5 bases). With 6 bases removed from V and 5 bases from J, the gap between germline ends came to 17 bases. Germline CDR1 and CDR2: SGHAT and FQNNGV. The CDR3 totals 14 residues. Based on the CDR3 plus reference TRBV11-2 and TRBJ2-7, the full variable domain is EAGVAQSPRYKIIEKRQSVAFWCNPISGHATLYWYQQILGQGPKLLIQFQNNGVVDDSQLPKDRFSAERLKGVDSTLKIQPAKLEDSAVYLCASSRAGNKHEQYFGPGTRLTVT.

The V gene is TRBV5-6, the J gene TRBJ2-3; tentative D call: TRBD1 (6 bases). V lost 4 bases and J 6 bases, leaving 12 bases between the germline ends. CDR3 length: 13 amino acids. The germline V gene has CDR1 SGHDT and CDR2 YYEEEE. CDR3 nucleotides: TGTGCCAGCAGCGGACATCAGGGGGATACGCAGTATTTT. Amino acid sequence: CASSGHQGDTQYF. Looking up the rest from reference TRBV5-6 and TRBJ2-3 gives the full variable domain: DAGVTQSPTHLIKTRGQQVTLRCSPKSGHDTVSWYQQALGQGPQFIFQYYEEEERQRGNFPDRFSGHQFPNYSSELNVNALLLGDSALYLCASSGHQGDTQYFGPGTRLTVL.

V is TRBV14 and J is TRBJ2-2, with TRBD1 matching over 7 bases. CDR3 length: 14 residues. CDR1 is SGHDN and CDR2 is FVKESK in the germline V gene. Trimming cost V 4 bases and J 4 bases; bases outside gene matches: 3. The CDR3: CASSPYRGTGELFF. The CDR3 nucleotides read TGTGCCAGCAGCCCCTACAGGGGCACCGGGGAGCTGTTTTTT. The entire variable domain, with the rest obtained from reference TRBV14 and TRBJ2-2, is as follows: EAGVTQFPSHSVIEKGQTVTLRCDPISGHDNLYWYRRVMGKEIKFLLHFVKESKQDESGMPNNRFLAERTGGTYSTLKVQPAELEDSGVYFCASSPYRGTGELFFGEGSRLTVL.

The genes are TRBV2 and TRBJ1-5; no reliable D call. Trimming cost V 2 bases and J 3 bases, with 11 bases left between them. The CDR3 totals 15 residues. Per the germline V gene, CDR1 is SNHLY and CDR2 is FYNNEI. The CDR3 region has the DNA TGTGCCAGCAGTGAATACGGGCAAAACAATCAGCCCCAGCATTTT. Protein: CASSEYGQNNQPQHF.

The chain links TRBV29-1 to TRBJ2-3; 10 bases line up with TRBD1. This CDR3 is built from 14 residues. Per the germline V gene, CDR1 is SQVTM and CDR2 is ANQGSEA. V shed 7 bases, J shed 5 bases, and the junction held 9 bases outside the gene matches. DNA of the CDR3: TGCAGCGCCGGAGACAGGGGGCGGATAGATACGCAGTATTTT. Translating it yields CSAGDRGRIDTQYF.

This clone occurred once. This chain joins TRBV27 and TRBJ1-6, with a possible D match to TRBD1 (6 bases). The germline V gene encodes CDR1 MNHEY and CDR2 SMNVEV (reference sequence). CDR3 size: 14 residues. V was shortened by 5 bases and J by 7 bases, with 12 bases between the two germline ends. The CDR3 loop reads CASSTTGLNSPLHF. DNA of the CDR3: TGTGCCAGCAGTACTACAGGGTTGAATTCACCCCTCCACTTT.

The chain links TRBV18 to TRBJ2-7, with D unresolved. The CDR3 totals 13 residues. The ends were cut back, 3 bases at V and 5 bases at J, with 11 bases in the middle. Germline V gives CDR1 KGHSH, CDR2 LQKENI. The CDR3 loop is CASSPDPVHEQYF. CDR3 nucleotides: TGTGCCAGCTCACCCGACCCAGTCCACGAGCAGTACTTC.

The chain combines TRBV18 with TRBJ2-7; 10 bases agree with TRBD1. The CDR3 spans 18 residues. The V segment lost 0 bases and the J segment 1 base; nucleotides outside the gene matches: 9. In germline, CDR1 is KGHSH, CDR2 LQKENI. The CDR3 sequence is CASSPPPGQGIGSYEQYF. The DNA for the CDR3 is TGTGCCAGCTCACCACCTCCGGGACAGGGGATAGGGTCCTACGAGCAGTACTTC.

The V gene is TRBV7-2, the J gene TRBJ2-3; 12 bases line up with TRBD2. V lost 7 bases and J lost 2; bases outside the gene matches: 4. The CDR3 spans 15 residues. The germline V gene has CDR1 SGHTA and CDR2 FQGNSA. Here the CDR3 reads CASNLAGGPTDTQYF. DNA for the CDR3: TGTGCCAGCAACCTAGCGGGAGGGCCCACAGATACGCAGTATTTT. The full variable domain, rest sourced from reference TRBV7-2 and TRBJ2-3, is GAGVSQSPSNKVTEKGKDVELRCDPISGHTALYWYRQSLGQGLEFLIYFQGNSAPDKSGLPSDRFSAERTGGSVSTLTIQRTQQEDSAVYLCASNLAGGPTDTQYFGPGTRLTVL.

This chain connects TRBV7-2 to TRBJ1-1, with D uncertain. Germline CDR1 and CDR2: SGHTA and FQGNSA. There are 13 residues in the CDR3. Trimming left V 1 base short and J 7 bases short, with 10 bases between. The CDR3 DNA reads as TGTGCCAGCAGCTTAGACTCGGCCCTTGAAGCTTTCTTT. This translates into CASSLDSALEAFF.

The CDR3 DNA is TGTGCCAGCAGCCCTGCCACGACGGGGTGGGGCCCAAGTTTCTTT. Encoded protein: CASSPATTGWGPSFF. The chain employs TRBV7-9 and TRBJ1-1; D is possibly TRBD1 (5 bases). The CDR3 loop spans 15 amino acids. The V end was cut by 5 bases, the J end by 13 bases, with 26 bases between. The V gene's germline CDR1 is SEHNR and CDR2 FQNEAQ (reference sequence).

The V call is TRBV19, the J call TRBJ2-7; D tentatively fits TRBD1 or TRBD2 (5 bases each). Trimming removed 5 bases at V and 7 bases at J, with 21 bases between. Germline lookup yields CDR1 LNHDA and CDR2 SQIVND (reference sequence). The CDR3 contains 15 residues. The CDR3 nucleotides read TGTGCCAGTAGTCAAGGGTGGGACGGCGTTATTGAGCAGTACTTC. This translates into CASSQGWDGVIEQYF.

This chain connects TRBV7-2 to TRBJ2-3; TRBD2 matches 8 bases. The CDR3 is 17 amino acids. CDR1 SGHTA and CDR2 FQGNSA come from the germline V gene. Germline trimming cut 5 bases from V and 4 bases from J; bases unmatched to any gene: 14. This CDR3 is CASSNLAGNPVADTQYF. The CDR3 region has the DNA TGTGCCAGCAGCAACCTAGCGGGTAACCCCGTAGCAGATACGCAGTATTTT.